This entry is about one T cell receptor (beta chain). This specimen belongs to a study of T cells in Graves' hyperthyroidism and ophthalmopathy. It was RNA transcripts that yielded the amplified TCR beta CDR3 regions. When the TCR CDR3 underwent first-round RT-PCR, the HTBI primer set was used. TCRdb itself ran the multiplex PCR reads through MiXCR, one entry per CDR3 protein. This sample has roughly 500,000 distinct CDR3 sequences, with 22% found just once. This sample holds PBMCs from roughly 10 ml fresh peripheral blood. Germline CDR1 LNHDA, CDR2 SQIVND (reference sequence). The CDR3 is made up of 15 amino acids. V lost 7 bases to trimming and J lost 3 bases; unmatched junction nucleotides: 11.

The TCR comes from a woman in her seventies with Graves' ophthalmopathy. The sequencing sample was made of blood. J is TRBJ2-7 and V is TRBV19, with TRBD2 identical over 8 bases. The CDR3 DNA is TGTGCCAGTACTCCTTCAGCGGGAGTGAACTACGAGCAGTACTTC. Residues: CASTPSAGVNYEQYF.